This T cell receptor (beta chain) was captured by sequencing in a study of vaccination and CD4 T cells after COVID-19. Turning to the study itself: The convalescent group had six males, four females, seven Caucasians, two Asians, one multiracial. Whole-study results and caveats: Spike mono-reactivity marked 304 of 307 vaccine-specific clones in convalescent patients.

With respect to this clonotype: Its antigen is unknown.

The germline CDR1 and CDR2 sequences are MNHNS and SASEGT. This CDR3 contains 13 residues. Trimming pared 3 bases from V and 1 base from J, leaving 6 bases between. Treatment in this sample: roughly 10-day PBMC culture with coronavirus spike peptide pools or control peptides (ViraFEST assay). Sequencing of the DNA from cultured CD4+ T cells was carried out with the Oncomine TCR Beta short-read assay. Someone extracted genomic DNA from cultured CD4+ T cells. TCRdb analysed the PCR reads with MiXCR anew, one entry per CDR3 protein. This table has 16,000 or so distinct CDR3 sequences, around 80% appearing once.

The V and J genes are TRBV6-1 and TRBJ2-5; no clear D. The sequence was collected from a human donor who received a COVID-19 vaccine. Material: CD4+ T cells from blood, cultured in vitro, obtained after SARS-CoV-2 vaccination. DNA of the CDR3: TGTGCCAGCAGTGATTCGGTCCAAGAGACCCAGTACTTC. Translation: CASSDSVQETQYF.